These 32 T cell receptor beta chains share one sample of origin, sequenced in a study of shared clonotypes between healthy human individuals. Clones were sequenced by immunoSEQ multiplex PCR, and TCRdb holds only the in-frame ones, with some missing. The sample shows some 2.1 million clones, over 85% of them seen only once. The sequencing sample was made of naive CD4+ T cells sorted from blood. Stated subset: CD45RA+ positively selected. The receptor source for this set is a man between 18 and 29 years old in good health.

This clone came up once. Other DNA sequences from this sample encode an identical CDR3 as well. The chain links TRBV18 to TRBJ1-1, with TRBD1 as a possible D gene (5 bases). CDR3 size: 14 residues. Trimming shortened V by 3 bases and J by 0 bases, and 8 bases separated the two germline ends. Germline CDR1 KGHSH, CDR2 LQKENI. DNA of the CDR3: TGTGCCAGCTCACCCCAGGGAATGAACACTGAAGCTTTCTTT. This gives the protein CASSPQGMNTEAFF.

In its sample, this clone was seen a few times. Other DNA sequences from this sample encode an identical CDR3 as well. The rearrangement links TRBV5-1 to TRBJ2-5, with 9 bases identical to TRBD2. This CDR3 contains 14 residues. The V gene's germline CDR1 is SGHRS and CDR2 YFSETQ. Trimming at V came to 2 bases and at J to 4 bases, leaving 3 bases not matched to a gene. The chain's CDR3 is CASSFSGSGETQYF. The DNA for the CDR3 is TGCGCCAGCAGCTTTAGCGGGAGTGGAGAGACCCAGTACTTC.

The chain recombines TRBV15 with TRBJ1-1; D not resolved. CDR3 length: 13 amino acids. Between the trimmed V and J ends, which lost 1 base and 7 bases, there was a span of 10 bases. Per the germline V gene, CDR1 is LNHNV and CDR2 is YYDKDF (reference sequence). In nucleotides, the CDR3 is TGTGCCACCAGCAGAGTCTTGGGAAGTGAAGCTTTCTTT. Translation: CATSRVLGSEAFF.

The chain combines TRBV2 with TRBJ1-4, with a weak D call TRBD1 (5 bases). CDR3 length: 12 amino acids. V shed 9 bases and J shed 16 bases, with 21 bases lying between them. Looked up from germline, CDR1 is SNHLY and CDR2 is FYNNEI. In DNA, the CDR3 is TGTGCCAGTGTACTTCGGCAGGGTGGAGGGTTTTTT. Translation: CASVLRQGGGFF.

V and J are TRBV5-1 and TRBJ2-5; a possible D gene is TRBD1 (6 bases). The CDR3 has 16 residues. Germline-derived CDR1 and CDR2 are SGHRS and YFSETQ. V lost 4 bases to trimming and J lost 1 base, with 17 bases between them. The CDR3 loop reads CASSTRPQGPQETQYF. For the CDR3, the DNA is TGCGCCAGCAGCACCCGGCCACAGGGACCCCAAGAGACCCAGTACTTC.

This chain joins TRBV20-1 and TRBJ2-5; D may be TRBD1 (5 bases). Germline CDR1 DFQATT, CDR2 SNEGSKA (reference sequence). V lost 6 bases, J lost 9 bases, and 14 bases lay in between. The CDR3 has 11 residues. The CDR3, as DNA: TGCAGTGCCGTCAGGGATGAGGCCCAGTACTTC. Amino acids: CSAVRDEAQYF.

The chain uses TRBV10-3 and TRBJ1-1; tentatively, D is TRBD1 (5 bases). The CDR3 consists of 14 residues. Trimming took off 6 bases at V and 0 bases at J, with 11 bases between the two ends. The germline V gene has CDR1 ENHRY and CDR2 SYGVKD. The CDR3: CAIRTEFMNTEAFF. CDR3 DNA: TGTGCCATCAGGACAGAGTTCATGAACACTGAAGCTTTCTTT.

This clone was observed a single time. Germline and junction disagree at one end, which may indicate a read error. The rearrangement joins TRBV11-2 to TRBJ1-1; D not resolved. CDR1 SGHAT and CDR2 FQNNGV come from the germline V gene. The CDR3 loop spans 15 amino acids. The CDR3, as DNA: TGTGCCAGCAGCCGGGCGACGGGTCCCAACATTGAAGCTTTCTTT. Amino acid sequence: CASSRATGPNIEAFF.

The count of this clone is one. CDR3 bases: TGCAGCGCCCGGAGGGGGGGTACAGATACGCAGTATTTT. Translated: CSARRGGTDTQYF. The genes are TRBV29-1 and TRBJ2-3, with D perhaps TRBD2 (7 bases). CDR3 length: 13 amino acids. Germline V gene sequence: CDR1 SQVTM, CDR2 ANQGSEA. Trimming stripped 7 bases from V and 3 bases from J, with 14 bases between.

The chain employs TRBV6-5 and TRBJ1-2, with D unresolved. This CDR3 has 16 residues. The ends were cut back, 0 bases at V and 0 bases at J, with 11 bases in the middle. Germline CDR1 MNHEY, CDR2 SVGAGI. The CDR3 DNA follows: TGTGCCAGCAGTTACTCGGCCAACATTCCTAACTATGGCTACACCTTC. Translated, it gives CASSYSANIPNYGYTF.

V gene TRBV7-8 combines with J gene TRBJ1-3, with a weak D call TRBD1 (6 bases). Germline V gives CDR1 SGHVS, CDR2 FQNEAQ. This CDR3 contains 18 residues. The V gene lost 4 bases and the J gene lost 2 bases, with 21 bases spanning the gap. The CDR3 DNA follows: TGTGCCAGCAGCTCCTACCAAGCAGGGGCCGGGGCTGGAAACACCATATATTTT. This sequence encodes CASSSYQAGAGAGNTIYF.

CDR3 residues: CASTAERNTGELFF. The CDR3 coding sequence is TGTGCCAGCACAGCGGAACGGAACACCGGGGAGCTGTTTTTT. The rearrangement joins TRBV2 to TRBJ2-2; D may be TRBD2 (5 bases). Germline V CDR1 and CDR2: SNHLY, FYNNEI. V was shortened by 7 bases and J by 1 base, with 10 bases between the two germline ends. The CDR3 totals 14 residues.

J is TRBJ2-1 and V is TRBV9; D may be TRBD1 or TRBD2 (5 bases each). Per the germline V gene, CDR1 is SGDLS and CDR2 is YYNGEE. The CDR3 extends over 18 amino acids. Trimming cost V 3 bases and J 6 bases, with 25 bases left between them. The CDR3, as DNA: TGTGCCAGCAGCGAGACTCTAAATCGAGGGGATAGGGTCAATGAGCAGTTCTTC. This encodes CASSETLNRGDRVNEQFF.

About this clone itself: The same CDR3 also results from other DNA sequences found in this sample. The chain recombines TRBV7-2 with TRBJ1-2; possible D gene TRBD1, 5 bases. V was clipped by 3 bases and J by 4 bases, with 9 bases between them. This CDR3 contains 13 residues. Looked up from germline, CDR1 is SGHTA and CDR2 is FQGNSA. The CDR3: CASSLGPTYGYTF. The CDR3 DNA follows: TGTGCCAGCAGCTTGGGACCGACCTATGGCTACACCTTC.

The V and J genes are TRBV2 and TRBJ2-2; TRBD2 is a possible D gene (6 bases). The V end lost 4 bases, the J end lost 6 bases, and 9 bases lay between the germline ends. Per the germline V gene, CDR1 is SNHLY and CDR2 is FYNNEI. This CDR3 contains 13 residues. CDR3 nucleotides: TGTGCCAGCAGTGGTTGGGGGGCCGGGGAGCTGTTTTTT. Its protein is CASSGWGAGELFF.

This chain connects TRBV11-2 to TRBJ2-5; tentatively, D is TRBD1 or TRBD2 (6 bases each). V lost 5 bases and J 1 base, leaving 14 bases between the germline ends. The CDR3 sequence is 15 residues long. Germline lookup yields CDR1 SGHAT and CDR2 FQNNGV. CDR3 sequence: CASSGGPLLQETQYF. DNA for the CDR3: TGTGCCAGCAGCGGGGGGCCGCTACTCCAAGAGACCCAGTACTTC.

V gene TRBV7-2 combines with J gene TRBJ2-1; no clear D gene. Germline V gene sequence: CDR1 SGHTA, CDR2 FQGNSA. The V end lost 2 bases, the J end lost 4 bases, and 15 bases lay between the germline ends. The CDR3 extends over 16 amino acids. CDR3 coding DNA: TGTGCCAGCAGCTTACAAGGGCAGACCAAATACAATGAGCAGTTCTTC. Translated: CASSLQGQTKYNEQFF.

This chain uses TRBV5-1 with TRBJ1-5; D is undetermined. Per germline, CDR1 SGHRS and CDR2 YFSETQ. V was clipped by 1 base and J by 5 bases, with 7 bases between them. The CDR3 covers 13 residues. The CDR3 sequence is CASSLNLDQPQHF. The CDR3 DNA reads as TGCGCCAGCAGCTTGAATTTGGATCAGCCCCAGCATTTT.

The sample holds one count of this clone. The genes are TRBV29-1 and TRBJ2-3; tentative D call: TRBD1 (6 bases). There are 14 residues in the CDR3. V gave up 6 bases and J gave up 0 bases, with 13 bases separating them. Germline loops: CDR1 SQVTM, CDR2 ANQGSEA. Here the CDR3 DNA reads TGCAGCGTGGGCTTAGGGGGAAGCACAGATACGCAGTATTTT. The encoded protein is CSVGLGGSTDTQYF.

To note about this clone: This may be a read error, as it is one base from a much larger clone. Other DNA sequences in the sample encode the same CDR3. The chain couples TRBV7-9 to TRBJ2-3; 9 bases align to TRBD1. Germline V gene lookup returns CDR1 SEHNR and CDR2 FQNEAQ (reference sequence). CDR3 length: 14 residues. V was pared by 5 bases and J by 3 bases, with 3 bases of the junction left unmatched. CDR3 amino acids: CASSPGQGTDTQYF. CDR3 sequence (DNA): TGTGCCAGCAGCCCGGGACAGGGTACAGATACGCAGTATTTT.

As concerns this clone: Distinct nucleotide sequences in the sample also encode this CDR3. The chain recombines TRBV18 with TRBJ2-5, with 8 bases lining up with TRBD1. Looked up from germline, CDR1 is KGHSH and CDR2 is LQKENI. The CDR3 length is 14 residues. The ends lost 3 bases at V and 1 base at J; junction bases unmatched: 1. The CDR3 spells CASSPDRVQETQYF. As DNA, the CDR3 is TGTGCCAGCTCACCGGACAGGGTCCAAGAGACCCAGTACTTC.

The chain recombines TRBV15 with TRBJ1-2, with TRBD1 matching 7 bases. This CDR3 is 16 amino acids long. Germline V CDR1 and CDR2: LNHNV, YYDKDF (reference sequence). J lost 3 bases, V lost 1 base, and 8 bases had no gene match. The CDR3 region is CATSRGTDRRYYGYTF. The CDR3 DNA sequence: TGTGCCACCAGCAGAGGGACGGACAGGAGATACTATGGCTACACCTTC.

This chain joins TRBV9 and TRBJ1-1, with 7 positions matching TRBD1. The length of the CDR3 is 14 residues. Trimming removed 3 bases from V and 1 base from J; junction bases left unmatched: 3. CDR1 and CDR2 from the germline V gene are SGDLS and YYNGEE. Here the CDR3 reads CASSAGQKNTEAFF. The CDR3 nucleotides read TGTGCCAGCAGCGCGGGACAGAAGAACACTGAAGCTTTCTTT.

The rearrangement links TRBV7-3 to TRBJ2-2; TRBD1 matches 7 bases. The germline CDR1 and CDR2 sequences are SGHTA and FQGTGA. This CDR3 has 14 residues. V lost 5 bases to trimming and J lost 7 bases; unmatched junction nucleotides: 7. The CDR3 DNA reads TGTGCCAGCAGCCCCCAAGGGGGCGGCGGGGAGCTGTTTTTT. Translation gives CASSPQGGGGELFF.

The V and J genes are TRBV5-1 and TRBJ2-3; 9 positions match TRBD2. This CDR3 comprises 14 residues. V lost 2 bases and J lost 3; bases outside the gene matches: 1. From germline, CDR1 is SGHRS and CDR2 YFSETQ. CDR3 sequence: CASSFTSGTDTQYF. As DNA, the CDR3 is TGCGCCAGCAGCTTCACTAGCGGGACAGATACGCAGTATTTT.

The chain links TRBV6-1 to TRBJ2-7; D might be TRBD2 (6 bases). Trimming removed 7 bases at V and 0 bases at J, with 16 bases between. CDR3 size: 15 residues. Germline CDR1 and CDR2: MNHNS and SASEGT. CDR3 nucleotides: TGTGCCAGCACCTACCGGGACTCATCCTCCTACGAGCAGTACTTC. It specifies CASTYRDSSSYEQYF.

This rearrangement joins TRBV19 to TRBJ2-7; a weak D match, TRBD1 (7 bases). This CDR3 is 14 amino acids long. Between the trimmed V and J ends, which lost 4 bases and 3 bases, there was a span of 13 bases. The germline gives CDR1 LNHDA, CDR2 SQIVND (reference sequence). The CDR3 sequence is CASSSAGGGYEQYF. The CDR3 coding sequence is TGTGCCAGTAGTAGCGCAGGGGGAGGCTACGAGCAGTACTTC.

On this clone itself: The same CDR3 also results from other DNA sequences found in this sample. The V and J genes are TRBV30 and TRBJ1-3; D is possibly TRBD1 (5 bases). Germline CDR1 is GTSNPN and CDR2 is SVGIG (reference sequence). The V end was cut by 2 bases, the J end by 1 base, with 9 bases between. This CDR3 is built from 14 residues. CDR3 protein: CAWSPGTSGNTIYF. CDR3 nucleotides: TGTGCCTGGAGTCCCGGGACGTCTGGAAACACCATATATTTT. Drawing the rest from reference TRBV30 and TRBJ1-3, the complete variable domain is SQTIHQWPATLVQPVGSPLSLECTVEGTSNPNLYWYRQAAGRGLQLLFYSVGIGQISSEVPQNLSASRPQDRQFILSSKKLLLSDSGFYLCAWSPGTSGNTIYFGEGSWLTVV.

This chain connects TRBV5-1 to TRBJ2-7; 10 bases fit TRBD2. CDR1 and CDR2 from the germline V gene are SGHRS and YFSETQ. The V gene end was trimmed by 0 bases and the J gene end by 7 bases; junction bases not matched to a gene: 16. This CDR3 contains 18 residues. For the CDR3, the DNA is TGCGCCAGCAGCTTGGCGTTGCTAGCGGGAGTGGGCATAAGTGAGCAGTACTTC. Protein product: CASSLALLAGVGISEQYF.

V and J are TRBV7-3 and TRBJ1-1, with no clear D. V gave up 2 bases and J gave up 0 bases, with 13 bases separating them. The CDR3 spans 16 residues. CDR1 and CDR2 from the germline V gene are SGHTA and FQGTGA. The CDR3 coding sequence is TGTGCCAGCAGCTTATCTCCCCCCGGAGTGAACACTGAAGCTTTCTTT. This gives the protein CASSLSPPGVNTEAFF.

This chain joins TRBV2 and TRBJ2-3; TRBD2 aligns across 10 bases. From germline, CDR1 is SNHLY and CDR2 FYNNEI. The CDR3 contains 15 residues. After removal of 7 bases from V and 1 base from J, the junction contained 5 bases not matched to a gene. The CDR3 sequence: CASNPLAGGTDTQYF. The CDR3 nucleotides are TGTGCCAGCAATCCTCTAGCGGGGGGCACAGATACGCAGTATTTT.

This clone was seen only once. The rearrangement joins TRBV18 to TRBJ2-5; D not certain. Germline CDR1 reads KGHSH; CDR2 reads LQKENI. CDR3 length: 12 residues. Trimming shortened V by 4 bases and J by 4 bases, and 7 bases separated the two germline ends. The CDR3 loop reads CASSRVGETQYF. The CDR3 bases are TGTGCCAGCTCACGGGTGGGAGAGACCCAGTACTTC. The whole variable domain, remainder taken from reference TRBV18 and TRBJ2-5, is NAGVMQNPRHLVRRRGQEARLRCSPMKGHSHVYWYRQLPEEGLKFMVYLQKENIIDESGMPKERFSAEFPKEGPSILRIQQVVRGDSAAYFCASSRVGETQYFGPGTRLLVL.